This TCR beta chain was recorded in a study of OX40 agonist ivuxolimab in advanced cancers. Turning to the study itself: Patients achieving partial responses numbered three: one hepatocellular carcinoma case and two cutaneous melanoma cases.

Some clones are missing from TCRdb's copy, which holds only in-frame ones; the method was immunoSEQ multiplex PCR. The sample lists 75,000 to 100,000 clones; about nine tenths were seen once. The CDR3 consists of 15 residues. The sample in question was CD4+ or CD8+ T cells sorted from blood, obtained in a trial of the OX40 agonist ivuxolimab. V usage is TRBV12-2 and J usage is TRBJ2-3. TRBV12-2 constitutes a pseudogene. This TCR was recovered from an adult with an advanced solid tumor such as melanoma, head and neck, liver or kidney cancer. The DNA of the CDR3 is TGTGCAAGTCGCTTAGCTCAGGGACCCACAGATACGCAGTATTTT. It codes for CASRLAQGPTDTQYF.